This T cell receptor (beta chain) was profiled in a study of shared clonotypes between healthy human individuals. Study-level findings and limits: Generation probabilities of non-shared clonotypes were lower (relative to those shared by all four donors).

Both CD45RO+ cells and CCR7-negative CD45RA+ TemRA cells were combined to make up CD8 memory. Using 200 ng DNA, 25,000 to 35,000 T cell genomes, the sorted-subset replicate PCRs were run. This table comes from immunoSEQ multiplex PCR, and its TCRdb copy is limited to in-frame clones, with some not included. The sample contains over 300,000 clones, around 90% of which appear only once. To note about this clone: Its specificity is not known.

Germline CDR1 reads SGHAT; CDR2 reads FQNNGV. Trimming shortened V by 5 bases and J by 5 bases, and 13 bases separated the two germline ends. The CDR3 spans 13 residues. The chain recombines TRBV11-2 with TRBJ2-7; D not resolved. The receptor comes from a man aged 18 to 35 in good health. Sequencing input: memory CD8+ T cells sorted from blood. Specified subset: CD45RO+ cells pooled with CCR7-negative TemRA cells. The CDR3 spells CASSPGWVHEQYF. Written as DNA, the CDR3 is TGTGCCAGCAGCCCTGGGTGGGTCCACGAGCAGTACTTC.